The 21 T cell receptor beta chains below come from one sample, sequenced in a study of shared T cell receptors in the human thymus. Sequencing was performed with immunoSEQ multiplex PCR; in TCRdb, only in-frame clones are kept and a portion is missing. The repertoire holds hundreds of thousands of clones, with 87% as singletons. These data were also reused for a study on human thymus T cells.

Sequenced material: thymocytes. The receptors originated from a boy in the first two years of life with a congenital heart defect.

The V call is TRBV5-6, the J call TRBJ2-7; possible D gene TRBD2, 6 bases. CDR1 and CDR2 from the germline V gene are SGHDT and YYEEEE. This CDR3 has 14 amino acids. V was trimmed by 2 bases and J by 0 bases, leaving 9 bases between them. CDR3 nucleotides: TGTGCCAGCAGCTTCGGACTAAACTCCTACGAGCAGTACTTC. Protein: CASSFGLNSYEQYF.

This sequence joins TRBV5-6 and TRBJ2-1, with 8 bases aligning to TRBD1. The CDR3 consists of 14 residues. Germline trimming cut 4 bases from V and 8 bases from J; bases unmatched to any gene: 8. Germline-derived CDR1 and CDR2 are SGHDT and YYEEEE. CDR3 sequence: CASSHLQGADEQFF. CDR3 bases: TGTGCCAGCAGCCATCTTCAGGGGGCCGATGAGCAGTTCTTC. Supplemented by reference TRBV5-6 and TRBJ2-1, the full variable domain reads DAGVTQSPTHLIKTRGQQVTLRCSPKSGHDTVSWYQQALGQGPQFIFQYYEEEERQRGNFPDRFSGHQFPNYSSELNVNALLLGDSALYLCASSHLQGADEQFFGPGTRLTVL.

This clone was detected only a few times. V usage is TRBV10-3 and J usage is TRBJ2-5, with 13 nucleotides matching TRBD2. This CDR3 comprises 17 residues. Germline CDR1 reads ENHRY; CDR2 reads SYGVKD. The V and J ends lost 0 bases and 2 bases, in that order; junction bases with no gene match: 3. Written as DNA, the CDR3 is TGTGCCATCAGTGAGTCGGAACTAGCGGGGGGGCAAGAGACCCAGTACTTC. Residues: CAISESELAGGQETQYF.

This clone has only a few counts. The J gene is TRBJ1-2, the V gene TRBV28; 8 bases are shared with TRBD1. The CDR3 contains 14 residues. The germline gives CDR1 MDHEN, CDR2 SYDVKM. J was trimmed by 4 bases and V by 2 bases; bases with no gene match: 3. Written as DNA, the CDR3 is TGTGCCAGCAGTTTACGGACAGGGATCTATGGCTACACCTTC. Its protein product is CASSLRTGIYGYTF.

The chain is built from TRBV23-1 and TRBJ2-7, with 8 bases lining up with TRBD1. TRBV23-1 is classed as an ORF, of uncertain function. This CDR3 has 16 residues. V was pared by 2 bases and J by 4 bases, with 10 bases of the junction left unmatched. The chain's CDR3 is CASSQDPGQGKYEQYF. CDR3 sequence (DNA): TGCGCCAGCAGTCAAGACCCCGGACAGGGAAAGTACGAGCAGTACTTC.

The chain is built from TRBV5-6 and TRBJ2-7; 9 bases agree with TRBD1. The CDR3 sequence is 14 residues long. The J segment lost 6 bases and the V segment lost 7 bases, leaving 11 bases of the junction unmatched. Germline assignment: CDR1 SGHDT and CDR2 YYEEEE. Written as DNA, the CDR3 is TGTGCCAGCGCTCTCCGGGACAGGGTTATCGAGCAGTACTTC. It yields the protein CASALRDRVIEQYF.

The gene calls are TRBV7-9 and TRBJ2-3, with 9 bases lining up with TRBD2. CDR1 and CDR2 from the germline V gene are SEHNR and FQNEAQ (reference sequence). The junction had 7 bases not matched to a gene; V was cut back by 4 bases and J by 5 bases. CDR3 length: 15 amino acids. CDR3 sequence reads: CASSCRASGVDTQYF. CDR3 in DNA: TGTGCCAGCAGCTGCCGGGCTAGCGGGGTAGATACGCAGTATTTT.

Of note for this clone: One junction end does not reproduce the germline sequence, and a read error may be involved. The chain carries TRBV6-5 and TRBJ2-1; D ambiguous. This CDR3 has 12 residues. Germline V gives CDR1 MNHEY, CDR2 SVGAGI. In nucleotides, the CDR3 is TGTGCCAGCAGTTACTCCGACAATGAGCAGTTCTTC. This gives the protein CASSYSDNEQFF.

This clone was seen a single time. The CDR3 loop reads CASKDKGPVSYEQYF. CDR3 coding DNA: TGCGCCAGCAAAGATAAGGGGCCGGTCTCCTACGAGCAGTACTTC. This chain connects TRBV10-2 to TRBJ2-7; a possible D gene is TRBD1 (5 bases). This CDR3 is 15 amino acids long. Trimming shortened V by 7 bases and J by 0 bases, and 16 bases separated the two germline ends. Germline V gene data show CDR1 as WSHSY and CDR2 as SAAADI.

The chain recombines TRBV19 with TRBJ1-2; no clear D. V was trimmed by 7 bases and J by 4 bases, leaving 10 bases between them. Germline CDR1 LNHDA, CDR2 SQIVND (reference sequence). The CDR3 contains 12 residues. The CDR3 loop reads CASTAVGYGYTF. CDR3 nucleotides: TGTGCCAGTACGGCGGTTGGCTATGGCTACACCTTC.

The chain carries TRBV4-3 and TRBJ2-7; 9 nucleotides agree with TRBD2. The germline V gene encodes CDR1 LGHNA and CDR2 YSLEER. The CDR3 length is 18 residues. With 0 bases clipped from V and 7 bases from J, the junction kept 16 bases outside the gene matches. In nucleotides, the CDR3 is TGCGCCAGCAGCCAAGATATTACCGGTAGCGGGAGCCTGAGGGAGCAGTACTTC. Its protein product is CASSQDITGSGSLREQYF.

The chain links TRBV28 to TRBJ1-4; no definite D call. The CDR3 length is 13 residues. The germline V and J ends were trimmed by 8 bases and 4 bases, with 11 bases remaining between them. Looked up from germline, CDR1 is MDHEN and CDR2 is SYDVKM. The CDR3 region is CASGDEINEKLFF. The CDR3 coding sequence is TGTGCCAGCGGAGACGAGATTAATGAAAAACTGTTTTTT.

This chain links TRBV27 with TRBJ1-2, with 7 positions matching TRBD1. V lost 3 bases, J lost 0 bases, and 13 bases stayed unmatched. The CDR3 spans 18 residues. Germline V gene lookup returns CDR1 MNHEY and CDR2 SMNVEV (reference sequence). CDR3 nucleotide sequence: TGTGCCAGCAGTTTCACAGCGGACAGGTCAGGTCCTAACTATGGCTACACCTTC. Encoded protein: CASSFTADRSGPNYGYTF.

For the CDR3, the DNA is TGTGCCAGCAGCTCGGGACTACGGGGGTTGGTATATGAGCAGTTCTTC. Its translation is CASSSGLRGLVYEQFF. The chain joins TRBV5-8 to TRBJ2-1; 7 bases line up with TRBD2. Germline values: CDR1 SGHTS, CDR2 YDEGEE. The V and J ends lost 3 bases and 8 bases, in that order; junction bases with no gene match: 14. CDR3 length: 16 amino acids.

The V call is TRBV4-3, the J call TRBJ2-7, with D perhaps TRBD2 (6 bases). Trimming took off 0 bases at V and 3 bases at J, with 24 bases between the two ends. The CDR3 is 19 amino acids. The germline CDR1 and CDR2 sequences are LGHNA and YSLEER. DNA of the CDR3: TGCGCCAGCAGCCAAGATTTCGGGTCAGGAGGGGAGGAAGACTACGAGCAGTACTTC. It specifies CASSQDFGSGGEEDYEQYF.

The genes are TRBV27 and TRBJ1-4; 8 bases line up with TRBD1. V lost 4 bases and J lost 8; bases outside the gene matches: 12. The CDR3 loop spans 16 amino acids. Looked up from germline, CDR1 is MNHEY and CDR2 is SMNVEV (reference sequence). Written as DNA, the CDR3 is TGTGCCAGCAGTTCAAAAATGGACAGGGAGCACGAAAAACTGTTTTTT. As protein: CASSSKMDREHEKLFF.

The rearrangement uses TRBV20-1 and TRBJ1-1; maybe TRBD1 (5 bases). Germline CDR1 DFQATT, CDR2 SNEGSKA (reference sequence). The CDR3 totals 10 residues. Between the trimmed V and J ends, which lost 2 bases and 10 bases, there was a span of 8 bases. The CDR3 nucleotides are TGCAGTGCTAGACAGGGATCAGCTTTCTTT. This sequence encodes CSARQGSAFF.

The chain employs TRBV29-1 and TRBJ2-7, with D possibly matching TRBD2 (6 bases). The germline V gene encodes CDR1 SQVTM and CDR2 ANQGSEA. This CDR3 has 14 residues. With 4 bases removed from V and 0 bases from J, the gap between germline ends came to 13 bases. DNA for the CDR3: TGCAGCGTTGTGCCTAGCGAGTACTCCTACGAGCAGTACTTC. It codes for CSVVPSEYSYEQYF.

This CDR3 reads CASKVSNYEQYF. The CDR3 nucleotides are TGTGCCAGCAAAGTGAGCAACTACGAGCAGTACTTC. V is TRBV28 and J is TRBJ2-7, with D uncertain. V lost 7 bases and J 3 bases, leaving 10 bases between the germline ends. The CDR3 is 12 amino acids. CDR1 and CDR2 (germline): MDHEN, SYDVKM. The full variable domain, in which reference TRBV28 and TRBJ2-7 provide the parts outside the CDR3, is DVKVTQSSRYLVKRTGEKVFLECVQDMDHENMFWYRQDPGLGLRLIYFSYDVKMKEKGDIPEGYSVSREKKERFSLILESASTNQTSMYLCASKVSNYEQYFGPGTRLTVT.

This sequence joins TRBV5-4 and TRBJ2-5; TRBD1 matches 8 bases. V was pared by 4 bases and J by 5 bases, with 4 bases of the junction left unmatched. The CDR3 extends over 13 amino acids. The V gene's germline CDR1 is SGHNT and CDR2 YYREEE (reference sequence). The CDR3 loop reads CASSADRGETQYF. The CDR3 nucleotides read TGTGCCAGCAGCGCCGACAGGGGTGAGACCCAGTACTTC.

This rearrangement joins TRBV6-1 to TRBJ2-7, with D unresolved. Germline V gene sequence: CDR1 MNHNS, CDR2 SASEGT. V was cut by 5 bases and J by 0 bases, with 8 bases left in between. The CDR3 runs 13 residues. The CDR3 reads CASSPVLSYEQYF. The DNA for the CDR3 is TGTGCCAGCAGTCCGGTTCTCTCCTACGAGCAGTACTTC.